Below are 18 T cell receptor beta chains sequenced from a single sample in a study of response to subunit inactivated influenza vaccine. TCRdb analysed the RT-PCR reads with MiXCR anew, one entry per CDR3 protein. The sample holds around 850,000 distinct CDR3 sequences, around a sixth seen once. The sample was PBMCs from blood, taken roughly 5 days after vaccination. The receptors originated from a man aged 50 to 60 who received an inactivated influenza vaccine.

This clonotype was observed a few times. The chain recombines TRBV11-2 with TRBJ1-6, with no clear D. The germline gives CDR1 SGHAT, CDR2 FQNNGV. The CDR3 extends over 13 amino acids. Trimming cost V 5 bases and J 9 bases, with 11 bases left between them. CDR3 nucleotide sequence: TGTGCCAGCAGCCCCGGGGTGGGTTCACCCCTCCACTTT. Translation gives CASSPGVGSPLHF.

This clonotype appeared many times. V gene TRBV10-3 combines with J gene TRBJ2-7, with 7 bases identical to TRBD1. This CDR3 has 17 amino acids. The trim removed 0 bases at V and 0 bases at J, leaving 8 bases unmatched. CDR1 is ENHRY and CDR2 is SYGVKD in the germline V gene. The CDR3 DNA sequence: TGTGCCATCAGTGAGTCTAGATCGGCAGGGGGCTCCTACGAGCAGTACTTC. Amino acids: CAISESRSAGGSYEQYF.

This clonotype showed up many times. J is TRBJ2-1 and V is TRBV4-2; TRBD2 aligns across 15 bases. The CDR3 has 20 residues. V was pared by 2 bases and J by 0 bases, with 8 bases of the junction left unmatched. Looked up from germline, CDR1 is LGHNA and CDR2 is YNFKEQ. The CDR3 reads CASSQLGGLAGGPSYNEQFF. The CDR3, as DNA: TGTGCCAGCAGCCAATTGGGAGGACTAGCGGGAGGGCCCTCCTACAATGAGCAGTTCTTC.

The chain joins TRBV12-3 or TRBV12-4 to TRBJ1-5; D remains unclear. Between the trimmed V and J ends, which lost 6 bases and 9 bases, there was a span of 12 bases. The CDR3 length is 12 residues. The CDR3 DNA reads TGTGCCAGCAGCCCGGAGCGCGGGCCCCAGCATTTT. This codes for CASSPERGPQHF.

The chain recombines TRBV15 with TRBJ2-3, with unresolved D. This CDR3 contains 15 residues. The ends were cut back, 0 bases at V and 4 bases at J, with 11 bases in the middle. Per the germline V gene, CDR1 is LNHNV and CDR2 is YYDKDF (reference sequence). The CDR3 nucleotides are TGTGCCACCAGCAGAGATCCCCTGGCGGCAGATACGCAGTATTTT. Its translation: CATSRDPLAADTQYF. Using reference TRBV15 and TRBJ2-3 for the parts outside the CDR3, the full variable domain is DAMVIQNPRYQVTQFGKPVTLSCSQTLNHNVMYWYQQKSSQAPKLLFHYYDKDFNNEADTPDNFQSRRPNTSFCFLDIRSPGLGDTAMYLCATSRDPLAADTQYFGPGTRLTVL.

The chain joins TRBV7-8 to TRBJ2-6; TRBD2 matches at 9 bases. Trimming cost V 4 bases and J 12 bases; bases outside gene matches: 19. CDR1 SGHVS and CDR2 FQNEAQ come from the germline V gene. This CDR3 has 18 residues. The CDR3 nucleotides read TGTGCCAGCAGCTACCGACTAGCGGTTCTAAGGGGGGATCGCGTCCTGACTTTC. This translates into CASSYRLAVLRGDRVLTF.

This clonotype occurred many times. The CDR3 loop is CSARGVWPSKETQYF. The CDR3 bases are TGCAGTGCTAGAGGGGTTTGGCCTAGTAAAGAGACCCAGTACTTC. This rearrangement joins TRBV20-1 to TRBJ2-5, with D unresolved. The germline CDR1 and CDR2 sequences are DFQATT and SNEGSKA (reference sequence). Trimming shortened V by 1 base and J by 3 bases, and 15 bases separated the two germline ends. The CDR3 totals 15 residues.

This clonotype showed up just a few times. The J gene is TRBJ1-3, the V gene TRBV12-3 or TRBV12-4; D is unresolved. CDR3 length equals 14 residues. V was pared by 6 bases and J by 0 bases, with 9 bases between. The CDR3 sequence: CASRESYSGNTIYF. The CDR3 DNA follows: TGTGCCAGCAGAGAAAGCTACTCTGGAAACACCATATATTTT.

This sequence joins TRBV6-2 or TRBV6-3 and TRBJ2-1, with TRBD2 identical over 7 bases. The germline V gene encodes CDR1 MNHEY and CDR2 SVGEGT. The CDR3 is 14 amino acids. V shed 5 bases and J 4 bases; nucleotides not matched to a gene: 5. The CDR3, as DNA: TGTGCCAGCAGTGGACTAGTGGGGTACAATGAGCAGTTCTTC. Encoded protein: CASSGLVGYNEQFF.

The rearrangement links TRBV20-1 to TRBJ2-7, with 8 bases that match TRBD1. The V and J ends lost 6 bases and 3 bases, in that order; junction bases with no gene match: 4. The germline gives CDR1 DFQATT, CDR2 SNEGSKA (reference sequence). The CDR3 is 12 residues long. This CDR3 reads CSARQGLYEQYF. Written as DNA, the CDR3 is TGCAGTGCAAGACAGGGGCTCTACGAGCAGTACTTC.

This clonotype was counted only a few times. The genes are TRBV5-1 and TRBJ2-3, with TRBD2 identical over 7 bases. V gave up 0 bases and J gave up 4 bases; unmatched junction bases: 5. CDR3 length: 15 amino acids. CDR1 is SGHRS and CDR2 is YFSETQ in the germline V gene. The CDR3 spells CASSLATSLPDTQYF. In DNA form, the CDR3 reads TGCGCCAGCAGCTTGGCGACTAGCCTCCCAGATACGCAGTATTTT.

The rearrangement joins TRBV12-3 or TRBV12-4 to TRBJ2-1; D is ambiguous. The V and J ends lost 2 bases and 0 bases respectively, with 11 bases between them. The CDR3 is 16 amino acids. CDR3 region: CASSLTLGSSYNEQFF. The CDR3 coding sequence is TGTGCCAGCAGTTTAACACTGGGAAGCTCCTACAATGAGCAGTTCTTC.

V usage is TRBV20-1 and J usage is TRBJ2-1; D perhaps matches TRBD2 (7 bases). Per germline, CDR1 DFQATT and CDR2 SNEGSKA (reference sequence). With 3 bases removed from V and 6 bases from J, the gap between germline ends came to 15 bases. The CDR3 covers 14 residues. The CDR3 spells CSARVGGASNEQFF. The CDR3 DNA sequence: TGCAGTGCTAGGGTGGGGGGGGCCAGCAATGAGCAGTTCTTC.

The sample holds many counts of this clonotype. The V gene is TRBV6-1, the J gene TRBJ1-3; 7 positions agree with TRBD1. The junction had 6 bases not matched to a gene; V was cut back by 7 bases and J by 0 bases. Germline V lookup: CDR1 MNHNS, CDR2 SASEGT. The length of the CDR3 is 15 residues. DNA of the CDR3: TGTGCCAGCACCAGGACAGGCGACTCTGGAAACACCATATATTTT. It translates to CASTRTGDSGNTIYF.

This chain joins TRBV5-4 and TRBJ2-1; 7 positions agree with TRBD2. The CDR3 consists of 13 residues. Trimming cost V 9 bases and J 7 bases; bases outside gene matches: 10. Germline CDR1 reads SGHNT; CDR2 reads YYREEE (reference sequence). The CDR3 protein is CANGLEGGNEQFF. The DNA of the CDR3 is TGTGCCAACGGACTAGAGGGAGGAAATGAGCAGTTCTTC. Drawing the rest from reference TRBV5-4 and TRBJ2-1, the complete variable domain is ETGVTQSPTHLIKTRGQQVTLRCSSQSGHNTVSWYQQALGQGPQFIFQYYREEENGRGNFPPRFSGLQFPNYSSELNVNALELDDSALYLCANGLEGGNEQFFGPGTRLTVL.

J is TRBJ2-7 and V is TRBV30; TRBD2 agrees at 9 bases. Germline lookup yields CDR1 GTSNPN and CDR2 SVGIG (reference sequence). This CDR3 is built from 17 residues. With 5 bases clipped from V and 2 bases from J, the junction kept 16 bases outside the gene matches. CDR3 bases: TGTGCCTGGTCCGATTACTCCCCTAGCGGGGACCCCTACGAGCAGTACTTC. Translated: CAWSDYSPSGDPYEQYF.

This clonotype was detected a few times. V gene TRBV20-1 combines with J gene TRBJ1-6; a possible D gene is TRBD1 (5 bases). CDR1 and CDR2 (germline): DFQATT, SNEGSKA (reference sequence). This CDR3 has 17 residues. V dropped 0 bases and J dropped 0 bases, with 12 bases sitting between them. In DNA, the CDR3 is TGCAGTGCTAGAGAAGGGGCCTTGAGCTCCTATAATTCACCCCTCCACTTT. It specifies CSAREGALSSYNSPLHF.

The genes are TRBV28 and TRBJ2-1; 11 nucleotides line up with TRBD2. Per the germline V gene, CDR1 is MDHEN and CDR2 is SYDVKM. This CDR3 has 15 residues. J was trimmed by 2 bases and V by 8 bases; bases with no gene match: 5. The CDR3 protein is CASEIAGGPYNEQFF. In DNA form, the CDR3 reads TGTGCCAGCGAGATAGCGGGAGGGCCCTACAATGAGCAGTTCTTC. Full variable domain (remainder filled in from reference TRBV28 and TRBJ2-1): DVKVTQSSRYLVKRTGEKVFLECVQDMDHENMFWYRQDPGLGLRLIYFSYDVKMKEKGDIPEGYSVSREKKERFSLILESASTNQTSMYLCASEIAGGPYNEQFFGPGTRLTVL.